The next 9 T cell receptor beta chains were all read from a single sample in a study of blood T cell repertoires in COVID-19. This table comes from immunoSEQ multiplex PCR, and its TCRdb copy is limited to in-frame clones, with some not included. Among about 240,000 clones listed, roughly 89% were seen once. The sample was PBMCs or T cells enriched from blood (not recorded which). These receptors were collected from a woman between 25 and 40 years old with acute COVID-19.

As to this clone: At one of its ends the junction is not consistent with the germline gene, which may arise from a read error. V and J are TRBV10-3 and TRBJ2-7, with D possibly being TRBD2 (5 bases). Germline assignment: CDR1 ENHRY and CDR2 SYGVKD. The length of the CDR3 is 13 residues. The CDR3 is CAISGSDSHEQYF. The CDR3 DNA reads TGTGCCATCAGTGGATCGGACTCCCACGAGCAGTACTTC.

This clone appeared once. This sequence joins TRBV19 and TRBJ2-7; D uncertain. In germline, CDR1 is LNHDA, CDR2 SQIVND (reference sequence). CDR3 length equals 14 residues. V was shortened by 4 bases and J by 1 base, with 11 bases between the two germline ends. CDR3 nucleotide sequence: TGTGCCAGTAGTACCAGACTGCCGTCCTACGAGCAGTACTTC. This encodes CASSTRLPSYEQYF.

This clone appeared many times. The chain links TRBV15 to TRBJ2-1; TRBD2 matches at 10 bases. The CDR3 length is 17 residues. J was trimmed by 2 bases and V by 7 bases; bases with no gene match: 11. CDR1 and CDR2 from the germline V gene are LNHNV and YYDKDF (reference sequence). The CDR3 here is CATTSMSGGEAYNEQFF. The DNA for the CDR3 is TGTGCCACCACCTCAATGAGCGGGGGGGAAGCCTACAATGAGCAGTTCTTC.

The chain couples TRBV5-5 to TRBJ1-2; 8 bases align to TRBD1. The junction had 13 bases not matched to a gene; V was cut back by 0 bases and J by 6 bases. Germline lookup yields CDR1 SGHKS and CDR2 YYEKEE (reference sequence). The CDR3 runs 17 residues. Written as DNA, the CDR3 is TGTGCCAGCAGCTTGGCTATCCTCCCAGGGGGCCAGGATGGCTACACCTTC. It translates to CASSLAILPGGQDGYTF. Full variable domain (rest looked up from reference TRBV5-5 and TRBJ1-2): DAGVTQSPTHLIKTRGQQVTLRCSPISGHKSVSWYQQVLGQGPQFIFQYYEKEERGRGNFPDRFSARQFPNYSSELNVNALLLGDSALYLCASSLAILPGGQDGYTFGSGTRLTVV.

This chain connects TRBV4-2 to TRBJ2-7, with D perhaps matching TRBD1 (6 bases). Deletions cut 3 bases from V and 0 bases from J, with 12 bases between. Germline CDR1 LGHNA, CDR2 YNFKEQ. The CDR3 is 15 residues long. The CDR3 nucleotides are TGTGCCAGCAGCCACTCAGGGGCCAGCTCCTACGAGCAGTACTTC. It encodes CASSHSGASSYEQYF.

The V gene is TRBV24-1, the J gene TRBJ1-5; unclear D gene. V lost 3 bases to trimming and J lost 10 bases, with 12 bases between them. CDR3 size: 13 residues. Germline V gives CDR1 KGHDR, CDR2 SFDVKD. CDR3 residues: CATSDREGRPQHF. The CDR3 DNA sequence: TGTGCCACCAGTGATCGGGAGGGTCGCCCCCAGCATTTT.

CDR3 DNA sequence: TGTGCCAGCAGCTTGTTAGGGGCCAACACCATATATTTT. This codes for CASSLLGANTIYF. The V and J genes are TRBV5-5 and TRBJ1-3; weak D call: TRBD1 (5 bases). This CDR3 region has 13 residues. Looked up from germline, CDR1 is SGHKS and CDR2 is YYEKEE (reference sequence). V dropped 1 base and J dropped 7 bases, with 9 bases sitting between them.

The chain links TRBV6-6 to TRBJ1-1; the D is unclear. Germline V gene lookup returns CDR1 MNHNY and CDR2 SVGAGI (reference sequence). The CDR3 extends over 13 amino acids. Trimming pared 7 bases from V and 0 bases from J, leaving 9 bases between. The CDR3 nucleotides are TGTGCCAGCAAAGTACAGCTGAACACTGAAGCTTTCTTT. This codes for CASKVQLNTEAFF.

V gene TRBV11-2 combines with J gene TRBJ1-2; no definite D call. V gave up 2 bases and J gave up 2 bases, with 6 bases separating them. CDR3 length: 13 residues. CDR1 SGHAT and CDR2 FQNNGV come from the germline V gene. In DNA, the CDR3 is TGTGCCAGCAGCTTAATAGTGAACTATGGCTACACCTTC. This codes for CASSLIVNYGYTF.